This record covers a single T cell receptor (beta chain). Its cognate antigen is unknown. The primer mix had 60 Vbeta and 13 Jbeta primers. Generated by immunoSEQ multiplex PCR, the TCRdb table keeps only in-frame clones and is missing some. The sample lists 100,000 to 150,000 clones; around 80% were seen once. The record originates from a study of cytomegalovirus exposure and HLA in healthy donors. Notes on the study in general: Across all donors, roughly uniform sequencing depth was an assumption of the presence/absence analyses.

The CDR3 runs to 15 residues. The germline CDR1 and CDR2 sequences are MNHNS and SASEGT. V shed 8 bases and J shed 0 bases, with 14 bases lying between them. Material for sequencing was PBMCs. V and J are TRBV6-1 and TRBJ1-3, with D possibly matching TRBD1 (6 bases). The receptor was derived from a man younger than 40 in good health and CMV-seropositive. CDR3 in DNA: TGTGCCAGCCGCCCGTCGGACAGCTCTGGAAACACCATATATTTT. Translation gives CASRPSDSSGNTIYF.